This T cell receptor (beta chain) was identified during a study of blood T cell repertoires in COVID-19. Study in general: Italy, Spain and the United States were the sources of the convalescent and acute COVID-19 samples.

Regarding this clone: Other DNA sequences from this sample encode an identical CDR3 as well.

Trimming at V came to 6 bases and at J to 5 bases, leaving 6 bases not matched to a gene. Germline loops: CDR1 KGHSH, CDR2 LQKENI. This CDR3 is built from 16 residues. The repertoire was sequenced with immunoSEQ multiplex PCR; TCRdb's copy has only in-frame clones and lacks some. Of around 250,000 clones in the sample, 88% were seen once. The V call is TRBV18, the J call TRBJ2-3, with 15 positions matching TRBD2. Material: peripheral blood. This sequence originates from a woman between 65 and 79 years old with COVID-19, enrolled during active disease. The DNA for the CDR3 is TGTGCCAGCTCCCCAGGACTAGCGGGAGGGCGAGATACGCAGTATTTT. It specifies CASSPGLAGGRDTQYF.